The sequence of this TCR beta chain was determined in a study of cytomegalovirus exposure and HLA in healthy donors. Study results and caveats: Reports credit the classifier with highly specific, highly sensitive diagnosis of cytomegalovirus status.

The sample holds a few counts of this clone. Antigen: not known. The length of the CDR3 is 16 residues. Germline CDR1 and CDR2: SEHNR and FQNEAQ (reference sequence). V shed 1 base, J shed 6 bases, and the junction held 7 bases outside the gene matches. 60 Vbeta and 13 Jbeta primers were used in PCR. Libraries were prepared by immunoSEQ multiplex PCR; TCRdb keeps only in-frame clonotypes and omits some of them. The sample contains about 110,000 clones, around 77% of which appear only once. In nominal health when sampled, donors likely had unrecorded immune exposures nonetheless. This chain uses TRBV7-9 with TRBJ2-3; TRBD2 matches 10 bases. Sequenced input: PBMCs. The receptor was derived from a male donor in good health and CMV-seronegative. The CDR3 coding sequence is TGTGCCAGCAGCTTAGTGCTAGCGGGAGTTAATGATACGCAGTATTTT. As protein: CASSLVLAGVNDTQYF. The variable domain in full, with the rest retrieved from reference TRBV7-9 and TRBJ2-3, is DTGVSQNPRHKITKRGQNVTFRCDPISEHNRLYWYRQTLGQGPEFLTYFQNEAQLEKSRLLSDRFSAERPKGSFSTLEIQRTEQGDSAMYLCASSLVLAGVNDTQYFGPGTRLTVL.